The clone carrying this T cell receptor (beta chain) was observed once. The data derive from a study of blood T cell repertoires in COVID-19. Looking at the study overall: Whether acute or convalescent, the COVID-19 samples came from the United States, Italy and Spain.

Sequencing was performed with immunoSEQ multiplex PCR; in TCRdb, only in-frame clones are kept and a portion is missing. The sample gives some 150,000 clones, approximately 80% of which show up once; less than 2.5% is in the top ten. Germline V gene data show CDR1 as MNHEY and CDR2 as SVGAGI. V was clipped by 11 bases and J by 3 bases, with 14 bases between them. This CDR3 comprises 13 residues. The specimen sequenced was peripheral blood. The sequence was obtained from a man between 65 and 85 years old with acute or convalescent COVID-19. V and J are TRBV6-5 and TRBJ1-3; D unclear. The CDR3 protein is CASLDAGGNTIYF. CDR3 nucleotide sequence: TGTGCCTCCTTAGACGCGGGTGGAAACACCATATATTTT.